The sample holds one count of the clone carrying this TCR beta chain. It differs at one base from a far larger clone, so likely a read error. The genomic DNA TCR beta CDR3 region underwent two rounds of multiplex PCR. Primers were specific to each TRBV and TRBJ gene in first-round PCR. TCRdb ran MiXCR on the multiplex PCR reads and lists one entry per CDR3 protein. The table has some 38,000 distinct CDR3 sequences, roughly 25% seen once. Per germline, CDR1 DFQATT and CDR2 SNEGSKA (reference sequence). The CDR3 runs 14 residues. The data originate from a study of prognosis after radiotherapy for stage I lung cancer. Study-wide background: In this cohort, no one received concurrent therapy with stereotactic body radiotherapy.

The chain is built from TRBV20-1 and TRBJ2-4; 12 positions agree with TRBD2. TRBJ2-1 matches the DNA end more closely, so the J call is doubtful. The material was PBMCs, obtained before or after stereotactic body radiation therapy (not recorded which). The sequence was obtained from a donor aged 50 or older with non-small cell lung cancer. For the CDR3, the DNA is TGCAGTGCCCCGACTAGCGGGAGAGATCATGAGCAGTTCTTC. Its translation is CSAPTSGRDHEQFF.